This T cell receptor (beta chain) was captured in a study of CD8+ T cells in alopecia areata (dated by TCRdb to the late 2010s). Some background on the complete study: The treated patients took part in an open-label pilot trial in which moderate-to-severe alopecia areata was treated with oral tofacitinib at 5 to 10 mg twice daily. Biopsies were taken from tofacitinib-treated patients at baseline and at 4 and 24 weeks of treatment, and a later scalp biopsy was taken in several of the tofacitinib-treated patients. Tofacitinib was administered for 6 to 18 months, and 6 months of follow-up off drug were then conducted to assess delayed response and recurrence. immunoSEQ multiplex PCR using 35 Vbeta forward primers and 13 Jbeta reverse primers was used to amplify TCRbeta CDR3 regions. For the treated patients, the SALT score, which quantifies what percentage of scalp surface area is affected, served as the measure of disease severity. The RNA source kit depended on sample type: the PAXgene miRNA kit for fixed scalp, the miRNeasy kit for PBMCs, and the RNeasy kit for mouse skin. The study used high-throughput TCRbeta sequencing to examine T cell clonal expansion in alopecia areata, in both the C3H/HeJ mouse model and human patients. Scalp clonality was compared among normal scalp (n=4), patchy alopecia areata scalp (n=8), and alopecia totalis/universalis scalp (n=8). Human TCRbeta sequencing covered scalp tissue and sorted CD4+ and CD8+ peripheral blood T cells from patchy and totalis/universalis alopecia areata patients and healthy controls.

The CDR1 and CDR2 encoded by the germline V gene are SGHDT and YYEEEE. Measured from the cysteine to the phenylalanine, the CDR3 is 14 residues long. The retained sequence is limited to the CDR3, 42 bases, with the frame set at the first base. At the junction V is shortened by 0 bases and J by 2 bases, with 8 bases in between. On the study overall, not on this receptor specifically: During tofacitinib treatment, many expanded lesional clones stuck around in both scalp and blood, and this persistence may partly explain why relapse happens after treatment is stopped. Scalp TCR repertoire analysis is complicated because resident alphabeta T cells in normal human skin are also sequenced, whereas mouse skin is dominated by gammadelta T cells. Shared TCR sequences between patients were less evident than in mice, which may be partly attributable to HLA diversity in the patient population. Lesional scalp, especially in alopecia totalis/universalis, showed higher clonality and more expanded CD8+ clones than normal scalp, suggesting antigenic drive. Because the treated cohort was small and included a single nonresponder, larger studies are needed to assess links between baseline CD8+ expansion and response. Tofacitinib significantly decreased scalp clonality and the number of expanded CD8+ clones among the top 100 scalp clones.

Points on this clone: Its target antigen remains unknown. The sample holds no much larger clone one base away, and base qualities are not on file.

The library was prepared using the immunoSEQ multiplex PCR assay. RNA was extracted from all samples and reverse transcribed into cDNA as template for TCR sequencing. SuperScript III was used to make first-strand cDNA, primed with a 2:1 mix of oligo-dT and random hexamers. Amplification bias was assessed with a synthetic immune receptor repertoire, and residual bias was removed computationally. As for the authors' bioinformatics: Raw reads were preprocessed for error removal, and CDR3 was defined according to IMGT conventions as running from the conserved cysteine to phenylalanine. Clonality was calculated as 1 minus Shannon entropy normalized by log2 of the number of productive unique TCRs. Whether each scalp clone was CD4 or CD8 was inferred by checking scalp TCRbeta sequences against the CD4 and CD8 repertoires from sorted blood. This is the immuneACCESS table as TCRdb keeps it, with only in-frame sequences that have V and J called. A part of the clones is gone; compared with another copy, unresolved V genes explain less than half, and the rest is unexplained. V and J calls and clone size are given by that table; D and trimming were obtained from the DNA. The sample contains 120,000 or so clones, roughly 63% of them found a single time. Almost 30% of the sample is held by the ten biggest clonotypes.

This sample's time point label indicates: about 4 weeks on oral tofacitinib. What this sample's treatment or condition label stands for: oral pan-JAK inhibitor, 5-10 mg twice daily. Peripheral blood and lesional scalp punch biopsies were obtained from patients with alopecia areata. After PBMCs were isolated by density centrifugation and stained for CD3, CD4 and CD8, a FACSAria was used to sort CD4+ and CD8+ T cells. The chain couples TRBV5-6 to TRBJ1-2; the D gene is not confidently resolved. The source of this sequence is a human donor with alopecia areata. The input for sequencing was CD8+ T cells sorted from blood, taken at week 4, from a patient treated with tofacitinib. The CDR3 protein: CASSLGTMNYGYTF. The sequenced DNA: TGTGCCAGCAGCTTGGGTACCATGAACTATGGCTACACCTTC.